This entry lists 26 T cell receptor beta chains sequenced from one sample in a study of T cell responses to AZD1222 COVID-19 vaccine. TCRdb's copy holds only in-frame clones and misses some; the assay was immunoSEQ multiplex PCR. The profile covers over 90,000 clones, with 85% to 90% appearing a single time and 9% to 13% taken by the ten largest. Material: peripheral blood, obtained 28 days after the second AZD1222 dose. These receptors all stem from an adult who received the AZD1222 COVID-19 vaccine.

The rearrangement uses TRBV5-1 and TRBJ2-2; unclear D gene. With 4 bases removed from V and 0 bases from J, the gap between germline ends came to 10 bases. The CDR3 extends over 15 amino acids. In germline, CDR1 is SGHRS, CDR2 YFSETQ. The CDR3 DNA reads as TGCGCCAGCAGCGCAGGTTTTTCGAACACCGGGGAGCTGTTTTTT. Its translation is CASSAGFSNTGELFF.

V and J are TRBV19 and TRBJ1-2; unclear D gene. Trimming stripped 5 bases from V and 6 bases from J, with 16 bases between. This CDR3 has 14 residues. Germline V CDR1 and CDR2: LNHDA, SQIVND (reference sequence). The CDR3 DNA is TGTGCCAGTAGTGGGCCGGGGATTACGCATGGCTACACCTTC. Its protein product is CASSGPGITHGYTF. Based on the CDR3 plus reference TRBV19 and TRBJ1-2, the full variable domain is DGGITQSPKYLFRKEGQNVTLSCEQNLNHDAMYWYRQDPGQGLRLIYYSQIVNDFQKGDIAEGYSVSREKKESFPLTVTSAQKNPTAFYLCASSGPGITHGYTFGSGTRLTVV.

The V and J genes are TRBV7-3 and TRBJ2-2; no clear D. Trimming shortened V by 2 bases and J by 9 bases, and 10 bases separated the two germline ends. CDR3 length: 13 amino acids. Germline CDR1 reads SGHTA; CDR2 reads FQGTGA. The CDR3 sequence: CASSLPANRELFF. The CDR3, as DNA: TGTGCCAGCAGCTTACCCGCTAATAGGGAGCTGTTTTTT.

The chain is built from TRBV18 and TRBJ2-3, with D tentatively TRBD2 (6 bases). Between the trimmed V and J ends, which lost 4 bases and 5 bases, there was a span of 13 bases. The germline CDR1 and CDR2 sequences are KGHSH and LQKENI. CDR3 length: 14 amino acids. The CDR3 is CASSLDGRRDTQYF. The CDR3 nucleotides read TGTGCCAGCTCACTAGACGGGAGAAGAGATACGCAGTATTTT. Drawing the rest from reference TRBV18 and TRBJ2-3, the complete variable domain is NAGVMQNPRHLVRRRGQEARLRCSPMKGHSHVYWYRQLPEEGLKFMVYLQKENIIDESGMPKERFSAEFPKEGPSILRIQQVVRGDSAAYFCASSLDGRRDTQYFGPGTRLTVL.

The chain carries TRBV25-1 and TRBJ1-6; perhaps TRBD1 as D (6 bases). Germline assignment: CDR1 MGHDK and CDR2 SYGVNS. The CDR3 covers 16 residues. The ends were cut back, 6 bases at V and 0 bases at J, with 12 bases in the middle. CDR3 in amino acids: CASSSQGSSYNSPLHF. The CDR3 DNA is TGTGCCAGCAGCTCTCAGGGGTCCTCCTATAATTCACCCCTCCACTTT.

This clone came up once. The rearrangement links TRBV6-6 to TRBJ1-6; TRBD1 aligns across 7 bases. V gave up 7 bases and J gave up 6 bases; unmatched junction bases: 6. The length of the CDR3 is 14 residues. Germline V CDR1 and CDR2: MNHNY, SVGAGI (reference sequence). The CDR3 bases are TGTGCCAGCATAGAGGCAGGGGGTAATTCACCCCTCCACTTT. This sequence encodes CASIEAGGNSPLHF.

The CDR3 reads CASGGAVGGYTEAFF. CDR3 in DNA: TGTGCCAGCGGAGGGGCGGTAGGTGGGTACACTGAAGCTTTCTTT. The genes are TRBV2 and TRBJ1-1; tentatively, D is TRBD1 (5 bases). Germline V gives CDR1 SNHLY, CDR2 FYNNEI. This CDR3 comprises 15 residues. The V end lost 8 bases, the J end lost 3 bases, and 19 bases lay between the germline ends.

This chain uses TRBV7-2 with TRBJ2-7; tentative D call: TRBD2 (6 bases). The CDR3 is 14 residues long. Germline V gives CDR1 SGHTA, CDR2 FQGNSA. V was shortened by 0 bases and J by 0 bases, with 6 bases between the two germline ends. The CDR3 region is CASSLAGGSYEQYF. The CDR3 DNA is TGTGCCAGCAGCTTAGCGGGGGGCTCCTACGAGCAGTACTTC. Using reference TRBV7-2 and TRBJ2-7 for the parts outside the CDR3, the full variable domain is GAGVSQSPSNKVTEKGKDVELRCDPISGHTALYWYRQSLGQGLEFLIYFQGNSAPDKSGLPSDRFSAERTGGSVSTLTIQRTQQEDSAVYLCASSLAGGSYEQYFGPGTRLTVT.

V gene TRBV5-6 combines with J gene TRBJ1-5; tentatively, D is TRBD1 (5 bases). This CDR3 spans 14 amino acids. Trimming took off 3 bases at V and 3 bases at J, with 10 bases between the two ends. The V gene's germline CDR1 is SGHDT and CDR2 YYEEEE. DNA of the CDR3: TGTGCCAGCAGCTCCCGGGACCTCAATCAGCCCCAGCATTTT. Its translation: CASSSRDLNQPQHF.

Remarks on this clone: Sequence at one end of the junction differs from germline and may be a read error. CDR3 coding DNA: TGTGCCAGCAGTGAACAACGGAGGGAGAACTCAAACTTC. Encoded protein: CASSEQRRENSNF. The chain couples TRBV6-1 to TRBJ2-7; D might be TRBD2 (6 bases). From germline, CDR1 is MNHNS and CDR2 SASEGT. This CDR3 is built from 13 residues.

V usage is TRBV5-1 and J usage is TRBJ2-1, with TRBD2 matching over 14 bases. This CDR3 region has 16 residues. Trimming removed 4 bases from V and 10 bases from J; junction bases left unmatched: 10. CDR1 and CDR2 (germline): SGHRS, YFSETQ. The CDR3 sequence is CASSDQTSGGAKEQFF. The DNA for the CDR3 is TGCGCCAGCAGCGACCAGACTAGCGGGGGGGCTAAGGAGCAGTTCTTC. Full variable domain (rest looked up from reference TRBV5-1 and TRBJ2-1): KAGVTQTPRYLIKTRGQQVTLSCSPISGHRSVSWYQQTPGQGLQFLFEYFSETQRNKGNFPGRFSGRQFSNSRSEMNVSTLELGDSALYLCASSDQTSGGAKEQFFGPGTRLTVL.

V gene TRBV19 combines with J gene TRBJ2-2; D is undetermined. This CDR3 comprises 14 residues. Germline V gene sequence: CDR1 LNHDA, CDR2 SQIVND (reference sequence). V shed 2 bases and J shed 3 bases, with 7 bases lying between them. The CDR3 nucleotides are TGTGCCAGTAGTATAAAGTCGTACACCGGGGAGCTGTTTTTT. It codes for CASSIKSYTGELFF.

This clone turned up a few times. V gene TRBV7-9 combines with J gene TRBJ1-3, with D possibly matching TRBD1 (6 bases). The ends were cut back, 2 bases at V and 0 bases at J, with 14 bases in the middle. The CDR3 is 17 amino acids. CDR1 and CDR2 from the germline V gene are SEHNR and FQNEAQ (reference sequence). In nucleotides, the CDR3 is TGTGCCAGCAGCTTAAAGGGGGAGCTCTACTCTGGAAACACCATATATTTT. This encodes CASSLKGELYSGNTIYF.

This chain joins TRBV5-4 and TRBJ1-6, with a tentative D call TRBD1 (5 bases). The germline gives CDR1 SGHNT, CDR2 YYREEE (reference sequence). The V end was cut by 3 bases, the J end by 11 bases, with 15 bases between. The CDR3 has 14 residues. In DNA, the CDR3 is TGTGCCAGCAGCTCGCCAAAGACAGACACACCCCTCCACTTT. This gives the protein CASSSPKTDTPLHF.

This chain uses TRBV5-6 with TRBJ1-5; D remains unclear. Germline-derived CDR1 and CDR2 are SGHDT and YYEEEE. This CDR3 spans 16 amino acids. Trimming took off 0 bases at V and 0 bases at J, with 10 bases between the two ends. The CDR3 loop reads CASSLAGRYSNQPQHF. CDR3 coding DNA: TGTGCCAGCAGCTTGGCCGGGCGTTATAGCAATCAGCCCCAGCATTTT.

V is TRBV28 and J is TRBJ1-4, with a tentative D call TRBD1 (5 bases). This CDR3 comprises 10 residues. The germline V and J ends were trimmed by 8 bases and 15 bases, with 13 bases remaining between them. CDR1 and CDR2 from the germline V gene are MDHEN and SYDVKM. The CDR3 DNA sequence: TGTGCCAGCGGCAGGGATTCGGTGTTTTTT. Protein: CASGRDSVFF.

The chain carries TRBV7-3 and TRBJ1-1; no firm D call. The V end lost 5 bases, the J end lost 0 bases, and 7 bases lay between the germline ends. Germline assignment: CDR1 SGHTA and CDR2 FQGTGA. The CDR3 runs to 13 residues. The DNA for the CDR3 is TGTGCCAGCAGCCGAGGTGTGAACACTGAAGCTTTCTTT. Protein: CASSRGVNTEAFF.

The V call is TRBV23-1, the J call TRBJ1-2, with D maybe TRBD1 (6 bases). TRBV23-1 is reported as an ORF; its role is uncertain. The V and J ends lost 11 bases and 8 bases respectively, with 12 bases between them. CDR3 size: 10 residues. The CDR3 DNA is TGCGCCGGCTCAGGGGACGGCTACACCTTC. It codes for CAGSGDGYTF.

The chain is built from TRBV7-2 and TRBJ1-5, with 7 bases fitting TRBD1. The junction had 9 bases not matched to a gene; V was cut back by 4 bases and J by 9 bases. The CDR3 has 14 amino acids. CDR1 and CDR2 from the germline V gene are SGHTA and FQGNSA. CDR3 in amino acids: CASSSGTAYPPQHF. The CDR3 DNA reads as TGTGCCAGCAGCTCCGGGACAGCCTATCCGCCCCAGCATTTT.

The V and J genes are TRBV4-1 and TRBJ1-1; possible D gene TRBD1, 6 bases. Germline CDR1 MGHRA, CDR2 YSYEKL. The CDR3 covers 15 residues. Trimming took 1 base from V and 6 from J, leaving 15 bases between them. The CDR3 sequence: CASSQVGGSSAEAFF. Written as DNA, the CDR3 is TGCGCCAGCAGCCAAGTGGGGGGCTCCTCCGCTGAAGCTTTCTTT.

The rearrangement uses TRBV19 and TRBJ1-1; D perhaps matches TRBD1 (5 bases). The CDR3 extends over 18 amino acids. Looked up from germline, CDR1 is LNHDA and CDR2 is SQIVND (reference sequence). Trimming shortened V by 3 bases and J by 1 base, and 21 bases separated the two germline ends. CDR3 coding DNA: TGTGCCAGTAGTATCCTAGACACCCTCTCAGGGAAGAACACTGAAGCTTTCTTT. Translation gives CASSILDTLSGKNTEAFF.

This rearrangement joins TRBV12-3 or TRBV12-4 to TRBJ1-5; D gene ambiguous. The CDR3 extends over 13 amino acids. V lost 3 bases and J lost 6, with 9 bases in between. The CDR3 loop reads CASSLAGIQPQHF. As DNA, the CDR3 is TGTGCCAGCAGTTTGGCGGGGATTCAGCCCCAGCATTTT.

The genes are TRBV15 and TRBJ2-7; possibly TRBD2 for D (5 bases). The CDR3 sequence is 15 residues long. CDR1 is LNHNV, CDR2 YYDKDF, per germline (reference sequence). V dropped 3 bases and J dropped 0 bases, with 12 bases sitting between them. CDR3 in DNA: TGTGCCACCAGCAGGGAGCGGCCAAGCTCCTACGAGCAGTACTTC. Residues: CATSRERPSSYEQYF.

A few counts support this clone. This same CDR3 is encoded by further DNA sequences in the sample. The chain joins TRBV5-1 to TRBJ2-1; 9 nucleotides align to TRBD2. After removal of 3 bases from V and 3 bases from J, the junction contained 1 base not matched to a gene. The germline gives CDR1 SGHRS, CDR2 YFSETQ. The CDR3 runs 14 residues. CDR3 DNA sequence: TGCGCCAGCAGCTCAGCGGGAGGCTACAATGAGCAGTTCTTC. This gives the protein CASSSAGGYNEQFF.

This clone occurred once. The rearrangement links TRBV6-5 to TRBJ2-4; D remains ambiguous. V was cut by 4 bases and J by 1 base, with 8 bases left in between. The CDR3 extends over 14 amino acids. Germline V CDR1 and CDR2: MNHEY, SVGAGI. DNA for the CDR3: TGTGCCAGCAGTTTTACCGGGGCCAAAAACATTCAGTACTTC. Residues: CASSFTGAKNIQYF.

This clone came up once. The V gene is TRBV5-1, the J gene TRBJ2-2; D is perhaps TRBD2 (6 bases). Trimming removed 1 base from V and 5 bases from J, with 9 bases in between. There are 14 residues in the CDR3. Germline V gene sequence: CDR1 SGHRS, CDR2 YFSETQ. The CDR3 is CASSLTRGTGELFF. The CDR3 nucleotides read TGCGCCAGCAGCTTGACGCGGGGTACCGGGGAGCTGTTTTTT.